This entry concerns a single T cell receptor beta chain. The target antigen is unknown. These data are taken from a study of blood T cells in healthy people across ages. Study at large: Per every two T cells, about one barcoded beta molecule was captured by template switching. Notes on the study in general: Since the PBMCs were unsorted, naive and antigen-experienced cells could not be conclusively compared.

This CDR3 comprises 15 residues. J lost 1 base, V lost 7 bases, and 7 bases had no gene match. Donors each provided 8 to 10 milliliters of peripheral blood. A second about 6 to 12 cycle PCR used barcoded and J-beta primers. Through a template-switch adaptor with 12 random nucleotides, each cDNA molecule received a tag. MiXCR was run by TCRdb on the 5' RACE reads, yielding one entry per CDR3 protein. The data hold about 930,000 distinct CDR3 sequences, with approximately 32% observed a single time. The same sample was also studied in work on T cells of mothers and their children.

The gene calls are TRBV12-3 or TRBV12-4 and TRBJ1-3, with 7 bases matching TRBD1. The source material was blood. This clonotype originated in a middle-aged woman in good health. The CDR3 sequence is CASTYRGLSGNTIYF. The CDR3 DNA reads as TGTGCCAGCACCTACAGGGGTTTATCTGGAAACACCATATATTTT.